This TCR beta chain originates from a study of blood T cell repertoires in COVID-19. Study in general: Samples representing acute and convalescent COVID-19 were sourced from the United States, Italy and Spain. PBMCs, B-cell-depleted T cells, or T cells provided the cDNA or gDNA that made up the material.

Germline lookup yields CDR1 MNHEY and CDR2 SVGAGI. The V and J ends lost 8 bases and 0 bases, in that order; junction bases with no gene match: 2. This CDR3 region has 13 residues. Recruited during active infection, patients (from Seattle) were subsequently followed longitudinally. Generated by immunoSEQ multiplex PCR, the TCRdb table keeps only in-frame clones and is missing some. The sample yields about 170,000 clones, around 87% seen once. Source material: peripheral blood. V and J are TRBV6-5 and TRBJ2-7; 9 bases align to TRBD1. This sequence was found in a woman of 80 years or more with COVID-19, enrolled during active disease. The CDR3 spells CASRDRASYEQYF. CDR3 nucleotide sequence: TGTGCCAGCCGGGACAGGGCCTCCTACGAGCAGTACTTC.